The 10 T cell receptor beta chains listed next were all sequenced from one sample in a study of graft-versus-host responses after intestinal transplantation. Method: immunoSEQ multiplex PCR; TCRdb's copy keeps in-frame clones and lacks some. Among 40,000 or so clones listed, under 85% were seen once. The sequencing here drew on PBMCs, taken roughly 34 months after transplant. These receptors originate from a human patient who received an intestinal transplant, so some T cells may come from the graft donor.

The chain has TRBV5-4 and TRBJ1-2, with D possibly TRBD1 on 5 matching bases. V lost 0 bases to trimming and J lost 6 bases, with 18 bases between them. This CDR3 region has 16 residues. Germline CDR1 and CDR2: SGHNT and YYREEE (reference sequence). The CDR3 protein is CASSLGRLGTGDGYTF. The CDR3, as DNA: TGTGCCAGCAGCTTGGGACGGCTGGGGACGGGTGATGGCTACACCTTC.

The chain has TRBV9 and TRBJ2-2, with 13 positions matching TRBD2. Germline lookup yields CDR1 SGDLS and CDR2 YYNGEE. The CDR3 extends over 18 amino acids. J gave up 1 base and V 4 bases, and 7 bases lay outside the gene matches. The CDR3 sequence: CASSSKGLAGVNTGELFF. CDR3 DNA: TGTGCCAGCAGCTCTAAAGGACTAGCGGGGGTGAACACCGGGGAGCTGTTTTTT.

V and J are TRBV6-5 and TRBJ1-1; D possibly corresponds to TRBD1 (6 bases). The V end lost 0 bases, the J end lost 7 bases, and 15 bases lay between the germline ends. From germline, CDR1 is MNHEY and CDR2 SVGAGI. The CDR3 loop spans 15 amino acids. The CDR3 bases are TGTGCCAGCAGTTACTCGAAATGGGGGGCAGGTGAAGCTTTCTTT. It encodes CASSYSKWGAGEAFF.

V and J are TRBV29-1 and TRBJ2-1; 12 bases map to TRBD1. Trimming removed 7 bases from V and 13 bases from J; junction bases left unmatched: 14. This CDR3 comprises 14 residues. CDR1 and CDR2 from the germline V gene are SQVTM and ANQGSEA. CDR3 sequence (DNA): TGCAGCGCTGGGGTCGGGACAGGGGGCGATCAACAGTTCTTC. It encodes CSAGVGTGGDQQFF.

In nucleotides, the CDR3 is TGTGCCATCAGTGGGGGGGAGACCCAGTACTTC. Residues: CAISGGETQYF. This chain connects TRBV10-3 to TRBJ2-5; D assignment may be TRBD1 or TRBD2 (5 bases each). Trimming removed 4 bases from V and 5 bases from J, with 5 bases in between. This CDR3 contains 11 residues. Germline V gene sequence: CDR1 ENHRY, CDR2 SYGVKD.

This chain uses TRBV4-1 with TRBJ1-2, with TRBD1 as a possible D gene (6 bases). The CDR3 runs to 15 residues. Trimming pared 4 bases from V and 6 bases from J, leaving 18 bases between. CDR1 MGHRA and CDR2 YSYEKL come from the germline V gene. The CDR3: CASSLSDRPGHGYTF. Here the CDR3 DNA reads TGCGCCAGCAGCCTATCAGACAGGCCGGGACATGGCTACACCTTC.

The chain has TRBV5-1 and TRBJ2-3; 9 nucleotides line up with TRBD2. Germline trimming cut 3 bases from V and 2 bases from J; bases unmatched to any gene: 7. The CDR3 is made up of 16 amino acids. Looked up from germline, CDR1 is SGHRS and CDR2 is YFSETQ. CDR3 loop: CASSWGRGGATDTQYF. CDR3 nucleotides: TGCGCCAGCAGCTGGGGCCGCGGGGGGGCCACAGATACGCAGTATTTT.

The CDR3 DNA reads as TGTGCCAGCAGCGACACAGGGGCCACAACTAATGAAAAACTGTTTTTT. Its translation is CASSDTGATTNEKLFF. The V gene is TRBV7-9, the J gene TRBJ1-4; 7 positions match TRBD1. J lost 0 bases, V lost 5 bases, and 6 bases had no gene match. The CDR3 is 16 residues long. CDR1 and CDR2 (germline): SEHNR, FQNEAQ (reference sequence). Full variable domain (rest looked up from reference TRBV7-9 and TRBJ1-4): DTGVSQNPRHKITKRGQNVTFRCDPISEHNRLYWYRQTLGQGPEFLTYFQNEAQLEKSRLLSDRFSAERPKGSFSTLEIQRTEQGDSAMYLCASSDTGATTNEKLFFGSGTQLSVL.

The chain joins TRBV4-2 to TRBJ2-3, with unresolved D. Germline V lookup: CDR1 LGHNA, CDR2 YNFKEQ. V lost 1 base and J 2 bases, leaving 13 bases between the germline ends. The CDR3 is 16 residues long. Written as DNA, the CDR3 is TGTGCCAGCAGCCAAGCAGCTGTCGAGCACACAGATACGCAGTATTTT. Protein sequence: CASSQAAVEHTDTQYF.

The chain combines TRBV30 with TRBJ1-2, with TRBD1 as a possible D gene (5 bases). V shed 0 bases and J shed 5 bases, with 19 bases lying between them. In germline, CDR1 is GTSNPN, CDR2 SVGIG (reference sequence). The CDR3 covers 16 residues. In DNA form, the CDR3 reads TGTGCCTGGAGTGTAGCTGGGCCGGGGACTCCTTATGGCTACACCTTC. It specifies CAWSVAGPGTPYGYTF.